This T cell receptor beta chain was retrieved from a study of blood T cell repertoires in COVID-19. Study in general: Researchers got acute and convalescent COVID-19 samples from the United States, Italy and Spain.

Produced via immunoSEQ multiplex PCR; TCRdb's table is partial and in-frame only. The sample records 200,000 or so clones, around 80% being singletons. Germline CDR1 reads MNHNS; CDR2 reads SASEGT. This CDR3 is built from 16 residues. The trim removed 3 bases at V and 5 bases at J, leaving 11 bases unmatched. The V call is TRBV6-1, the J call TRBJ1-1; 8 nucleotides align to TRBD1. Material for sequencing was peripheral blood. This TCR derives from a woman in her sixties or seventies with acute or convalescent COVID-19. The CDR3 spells CASSEGGRGLETEAFF. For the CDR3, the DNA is TGTGCCAGCAGTGAGGGGGGCAGGGGGCTTGAGACTGAAGCTTTCTTT.